Included here is one TCR beta chain sequence, with context. Its antigen specificity is not known. A much larger clone lies a single base off, so this may be a read error. TCRalpha and TCRbeta libraries were amplified separately by semi-nested PCR with Advantage 2 and reverse primers in the TRAC or TRBC constant regions. The amount of total RNA going into first-strand cDNA synthesis ranged between about 3.5 and 550 ng. The TCR cDNA libraries were generated by 5'-RACE using the SMARTer PCR cDNA Synthesis kit, with a poly-dT primer driving first-strand synthesis. Sample-specific 5-nucleotide barcodes were carried by the semi-nested constant-region reverse primers, and the resulting products were cleaned using the Zymo DNA Clean and Concentrator-5 kit. Up to ten barcoded samples were pooled, ligated to Illumina adaptors and sequenced as 2 x 150 bp paired-end reads on an Illumina MiSeq. The published analysis was carried out like this. After demultiplexing, reads were aligned using BLAT against a custom library built from IMGT containing every combination of human TRAV, TRAJ, TRBV, TRBD and TRBJ. The best BLAT hits were picked using pslCDnaFilter (-maxAligns=1, -ignoreIntrons), and custom Perl scripts were used to calculate clonotype frequencies. In-frame beta chains were kept once TCRdb had trimmed the public reads at Q25 with fastp and called clones with MiXCR. Records with the same CDR3 protein are collapsed into one entry carrying the most frequent genes and DNA. For this entry, the V and J calls and clone size follow TCRdb and not the study's own pipeline. For this sample the table gives roughly 5,300 distinct CDR3 sequences, of which about 25% were detected only once. Under 3.5% of the sample belongs to the ten largest clones.

The entry originates in a study of T cells generated in artificial thymic organoids (dated by TCRdb to about 2017). Notes on the research overall: TCR alpha and beta CDR3 repertoires of in vitro artificial thymic organoid-derived CD8 single positive T cells were compared with thymic and peripheral blood naive CD8 T cells. Displayed repertoire sequencing data were described as representative of three independent experiments.

To build artificial thymic organoids, human HSPCs were aggregated with MS5 murine stromal cells transduced with human DLL1, and the aggregates were cultured at an air-liquid interface. Hematopoietic stem and progenitor cells that were CD34+CD3-, FACS-purified and depleted of residual T cells served as the seed cells for the organoids. The organoids were grown in serum-free RB27 medium, which consisted of RPMI 1640 supplemented with B27, FLT3L, IL-7 and ascorbic acid. Prior to RNA extraction, CD3+TCRalphabeta+CD8 single positive T cells from organoids and thymus were isolated by FACS sorting. For each sample, total RNA was purified from 40,000 to 200,000 sorted cells using the RNeasy Micro kit, and RNA quality was checked on an Agilent RNA 6000 Nano chip. The CDR3 goes from the cysteine to the phenylalanine over 13 residues. Of all the DNA, just the CDR3 is kept, 39 bases in frame from base 1. Sequences SGHNT (CDR1) and YYREEE (CDR2) are obtained from the germline V gene (reference sequence).

What the authors observed across the whole study: Physiological TCR clonotype diversity, comparable to that of thymic and blood naive CD8 T cells, was observed in organoid-derived CD8 single positive T cells. No skewed Valpha or Vbeta usage was observed in organoid-derived T cells, a finding that argues against dominance of unconventional lineages or clonal expansions.

The TCR was taken from a human donor who gave cord blood stem cells for thymic organoid culture, a cardiac surgery patient who gave postnatal thymus, or a blood donor (not recorded which). The sequenced sample was naive CD8+ T cells grown in artificial thymic organoids from cord blood stem and progenitor cells. This specimen's cell subset or site label, interpreted: CD3+TCRalphabeta+CD8SP T cells; for blood, CD45RO-CCR7+ naive CD8+ T cells. The chain is made from TRBV5-4 and TRBJ1-4; a confident D gene designation cannot be given. The CDR3 region reads CVSSSAPWEKLFF. The DNA sequence is TGTGTCAGCAGCTCGGCCCCTTGGGAAAAACTGTTTTTT.